A single TCR beta chain is shown here with its context. Antigen specificity is unknown. The PCR had 60 Vbeta and 13 Jbeta primers. Some clones are missing from TCRdb's copy, which holds only in-frame ones; the method was immunoSEQ multiplex PCR. Among some 200,000 clones, around 86% were seen once, and the ten largest hold approximately 6.3%. These data originate in a study of cytomegalovirus exposure and HLA in healthy donors. Germline CDR1 and CDR2: SGHNT and YYREEE (reference sequence). Trimming took off 0 bases at V and 2 bases at J, with 9 bases between the two ends. The CDR3 is 15 residues long. Study-wide results and limits: A later analysis revealed that TCR association rates differed between HLA loci, peaking at DRB1 and bottoming out at HLA-C. A later analysis reportedly identified an Asian-associated ancestry cluster as carrying fewer N-insertions than the approximately 730-donor mean. Immune exposure was documented only through CMV serostatus. Altogether, 160 or so TCR beta chains were recorded as cytomegalovirus-associated.

The receptor was isolated from a man aged 35 to 55 in good health and CMV-seropositive. The sample consisted of PBMCs. The V call is TRBV5-4, the J call TRBJ1-5; no firm D call. The DNA of the CDR3 is TGTGCCAGCAGCTTGGGCGGGCGGCGCAATCAGCCCCAGCATTTT. It encodes CASSLGGRRNQPQHF.